A single sample is the source of the 24 T cell receptor beta chains below, sequenced in a study of cytomegalovirus exposure and HLA in healthy donors. In the PCR, 60 Vbeta and 13 Jbeta primers were used. Sequencing used immunoSEQ multiplex PCR; TCRdb keeps in-frame clones, though not all of them. The table shows 150,000 to 200,000 clones, with roughly 80% occurring only once. The source material was PBMCs. Receptors were obtained from a girl between 5 and 17 years old in good health and CMV-seropositive.

This clone was counted between two and nine times. V is TRBV11-2 and J is TRBJ1-3; 8 bases align to TRBD1. Germline V lookup: CDR1 SGHAT, CDR2 FQNNGV. The CDR3 loop spans 16 amino acids. J gave up 1 base and V 5 bases, and 7 bases lay outside the gene matches. CDR3 sequence reads: CASSERTGRSGNTIYF. For the CDR3, the DNA is TGTGCCAGCAGCGAACGGACAGGGCGATCTGGAAACACCATATATTTT.

This sequence joins TRBV5-1 and TRBJ2-3; 8 nucleotides agree with TRBD2. Germline assignment: CDR1 SGHRS and CDR2 YFSETQ. Unmatched junction bases numbered 2, after V lost 0 bases and J lost 2 bases. This CDR3 region has 15 residues. As DNA, the CDR3 is TGCGCCAGCAGCTTGGAACTAGCGGTCACAGATACGCAGTATTTT. Protein sequence: CASSLELAVTDTQYF.

This clone has only one observation. The chain is built from TRBV18 and TRBJ1-5, with D maybe TRBD1 (5 bases). The ends were cut back, 6 bases at V and 3 bases at J, with 9 bases in the middle. Looked up from germline, CDR1 is KGHSH and CDR2 is LQKENI. This CDR3 is 13 amino acids long. The CDR3 loop is CASSQGTNQPQHF. CDR3 nucleotides: TGTGCCAGCTCCCAGGGTACCAATCAGCCCCAGCATTTT.

The chain is built from TRBV5-1 and TRBJ1-2, with 7 bases that match TRBD1. The V segment lost 0 bases and the J segment 6 bases; nucleotides outside the gene matches: 11. CDR1 and CDR2 from the germline V gene are SGHRS and YFSETQ. The CDR3 extends over 16 amino acids. The CDR3 is CASSLAGDSSLHGYTF. CDR3 coding DNA: TGCGCCAGCAGCTTGGCCGGGGACAGCTCGCTTCATGGCTACACCTTC.

This clone has a handful of counts. The chain joins TRBV19 to TRBJ2-7, with TRBD1 matching 10 bases. Germline V gene sequence: CDR1 LNHDA, CDR2 SQIVND (reference sequence). Trimming removed 3 bases from V and 2 bases from J; junction bases left unmatched: 4. The CDR3 length is 15 residues. The CDR3 DNA sequence: TGTGCCAGTAGTATCGGGACAGGGGTGACCTACGAGCAGTACTTC. It translates to CASSIGTGVTYEQYF.

This clone was observed a handful of times. The chain has TRBV7-8 and TRBJ2-1; a weak D match, TRBD2 (6 bases). Germline values: CDR1 SGHVS, CDR2 FQNEAQ. V was shortened by 4 bases and J by 2 bases, with 9 bases between the two germline ends. The CDR3 covers 14 residues. The CDR3 sequence: CASSSAGTYNEQFF. The CDR3 region has the DNA TGTGCCAGCAGCTCCGCGGGGACCTACAATGAGCAGTTCTTC.

This chain uses TRBV5-1 with TRBJ1-4; 10 bases agree with TRBD1. In germline, CDR1 is SGHRS, CDR2 YFSETQ. The V and J ends lost 4 bases and 4 bases, in that order; junction bases with no gene match: 7. CDR3 length: 16 residues. CDR3 DNA: TGCGCCAGCAGCCTGGACAGGGGGACGGGTAATGAAAAACTGTTTTTT. This sequence encodes CASSLDRGTGNEKLFF.

The V gene is TRBV10-3, the J gene TRBJ1-1, with 8 bases fitting TRBD1. Germline V gene sequence: CDR1 ENHRY, CDR2 SYGVKD. With 11 bases clipped from V and 1 base from J, the junction kept 9 bases outside the gene matches. The CDR3 has 14 amino acids. The chain's CDR3 is CASQRGQANTEAFF. In nucleotides, the CDR3 is TGTGCCTCGCAAAGGGGACAGGCGAACACTGAAGCTTTCTTT.

The rearrangement links TRBV5-1 to TRBJ2-1; 14 nucleotides line up with TRBD2. CDR3 length: 16 amino acids. Germline values: CDR1 SGHRS, CDR2 YFSETQ. The J segment lost 8 bases and the V segment lost 4 bases, leaving 8 bases of the junction unmatched. The CDR3 loop is CASSLTTSGGAYEQFF. For the CDR3, the DNA is TGCGCCAGCAGCCTTACGACTAGCGGGGGGGCCTATGAGCAGTTCTTC.

Worth noting for this clone: At one boundary the junction diverges from the germline segment, which might be a read error. The genes are TRBV7-7 and TRBJ2-7; 8 nucleotides match TRBD2. CDR3 length: 15 residues. Germline V gene lookup returns CDR1 SSHAT and CDR2 FNYEAQ (reference sequence). Here the CDR3 DNA reads TGTGCTAGCAGCATTCGGGGGGGGAGCTCCTACGAGCAGTACTTC. Its protein product is CASSIRGGSSYEQYF.

There are a few counts of this clone. One junction end disagrees with the germline gene, perhaps due to a read error. The CDR3: CASSGRDWLRQPQHF. The CDR3 region has the DNA TGTGCCAGCAGTGGTAGGGACTGGCTAAGACAGCCCCAGCATTTT. The V and J genes are TRBV10-3 and TRBJ1-5; tentatively, D is TRBD1 (5 bases). In germline, CDR1 is ENHRY, CDR2 SYGVKD. This CDR3 contains 15 residues.

This clone was counted once. The chain has TRBV29-1 and TRBJ2-5, with TRBD2 matching 10 bases. Per germline, CDR1 SQVTM and CDR2 ANQGSEA. The CDR3 spans 12 residues. V was clipped by 7 bases and J by 6 bases; unmatched bases: 5. The CDR3 spells CSGVAGGQTQYF. The DNA for the CDR3 is TGCAGCGGTGTAGCGGGGGGACAGACCCAGTACTTC.

Relative to its sample, this clone is medium-sized. This chain's CDR3 is CASSEDGGAYEQYF. The CDR3 region has the DNA TGTGCCAGCAGTGAAGACGGGGGGGCCTACGAGCAGTACTTC. This chain links TRBV25-1 with TRBJ2-7, with 8 bases aligning to TRBD2. Germline CDR1 is MGHDK and CDR2 is SYGVNS. The CDR3 runs 14 residues. With 2 bases clipped from V and 2 bases from J, the junction kept 2 bases outside the gene matches.

The V and J genes are TRBV25-1 and TRBJ1-2, with D unresolved. Trimming left V 4 bases short and J 4 bases short, with 16 bases between. The V gene's germline CDR1 is MGHDK and CDR2 SYGVNS. The CDR3 contains 15 residues. For the CDR3, the DNA is TGTGCCAGCAGTGGGCCGGGCGGGGAAATCTATGGCTACACCTTC. Its protein is CASSGPGGEIYGYTF.

This sequence joins TRBV28 and TRBJ2-7, with TRBD1 matching over 8 bases. CDR1 is MDHEN and CDR2 is SYDVKM in the germline V gene. Losses at the gene ends were 5 bases for V and 1 base for J; bases not matched to a gene: 7. The CDR3 runs 15 residues. The CDR3 coding sequence is TGTGCCAGCAGTATGGGACAGGAGTTTTCCTACGAGCAGTACTTC. Translating gives CASSMGQEFSYEQYF.

This chain uses TRBV30 with TRBJ1-1, with 7 bases matching TRBD1. CDR1 and CDR2 (germline): GTSNPN, SVGIG (reference sequence). The CDR3 totals 16 residues. V dropped 3 bases and J dropped 0; count of bases not matched to a gene: 10. The CDR3 is CAWSPDPTGLNTEAFF. The DNA for the CDR3 is TGTGCCTGGAGCCCTGACCCGACAGGGCTGAACACTGAAGCTTTCTTT.

The chain links TRBV28 to TRBJ2-1; 8 nucleotides agree with TRBD1. The V gene's germline CDR1 is MDHEN and CDR2 SYDVKM. The CDR3 runs to 16 residues. The J segment lost 6 bases and the V segment lost 2 bases, leaving 9 bases of the junction unmatched. CDR3 nucleotides: TGTGCCAGCAGTTTAGGCCCCAGGGGGCGTATCAATGAGCAGTTCTTC. Residues: CASSLGPRGRINEQFF.

The genes are TRBV6-5 and TRBJ2-7; a weak D match, TRBD2 (5 bases). The V gene's germline CDR1 is MNHEY and CDR2 SVGAGI. Between the trimmed V and J ends, which lost 0 bases and 5 bases, there was a span of 17 bases. The CDR3 is 16 amino acids. CDR3 loop: CASSYSFLARGHEQYF. CDR3 bases: TGTGCCAGCAGTTACTCTTTCCTAGCCAGAGGGCACGAGCAGTACTTC.

The chain recombines TRBV19 with TRBJ2-7, with a weak D call TRBD1 (6 bases). The CDR3 runs 17 residues. Germline V gene data show CDR1 as LNHDA and CDR2 as SQIVND (reference sequence). Trimming took 4 bases from V and 0 from J, leaving 19 bases between them. CDR3 in DNA: TGTGCCAGTAGTAAAAACAGGGCCGCCGGTCTCTCCTACGAGCAGTACTTC. It translates to CASSKNRAAGLSYEQYF.

This clone was seen only a few times. The chain recombines TRBV25-1 with TRBJ2-7, with 7 bases lining up with TRBD1. Trimming cost V 6 bases and J 4 bases; bases outside gene matches: 6. The CDR3 spans 13 residues. CDR1 and CDR2 (germline): MGHDK, SYGVNS. The CDR3 sequence is CASSGTDQYEQYF. As DNA, the CDR3 is TGTGCCAGCAGCGGGACAGACCAGTACGAGCAGTACTTC.

This chain joins TRBV5-1 and TRBJ2-1; 11 bases map to TRBD2. CDR1 and CDR2 (germline): SGHRS, YFSETQ. After removal of 2 bases from V and 8 bases from J, the junction contained 3 bases not matched to a gene. The CDR3 loop spans 14 amino acids. CDR3 nucleotides: TGCGCCAGCAGCTTCCTAGCGGGAGGCTATGAGCAGTTCTTC. The encoded protein is CASSFLAGGYEQFF.

This clone has only one observation. The chain is built from TRBV9 and TRBJ1-2; D might be TRBD1 (6 bases). The germline gives CDR1 SGDLS, CDR2 YYNGEE. The CDR3 consists of 17 residues. The V and J ends lost 2 bases and 4 bases respectively, with 21 bases between them. CDR3 in DNA: TGTGCCAGCAGCGTCGCCTCTGGGGGGGGCCTGGGCTATGGCTACACCTTC. Encoded protein: CASSVASGGGLGYGYTF.

The chain has TRBV4-2 and TRBJ2-1, with 11 bases aligning to TRBD2. Germline trimming cut 5 bases from V and 6 bases from J; bases unmatched to any gene: 6. The germline V gene has CDR1 LGHNA and CDR2 YNFKEQ. CDR3 size: 15 residues. The DNA of the CDR3 is TGTGCCAGCAGCTCGGGACTAGCGGAATTCAATGAGCAGTTCTTC. Protein sequence: CASSSGLAEFNEQFF.

This chain joins TRBV11-2 and TRBJ2-1; 7 nucleotides align to TRBD2. V lost 3 bases and J lost 0; bases outside the gene matches: 5. The CDR3 runs 16 residues. Germline CDR1 and CDR2: SGHAT and FQNNGV. The CDR3 is CASSFRGGSSYNEQFF. The CDR3 DNA reads TGTGCCAGCAGCTTTCGCGGGGGTAGCTCCTACAATGAGCAGTTCTTC.